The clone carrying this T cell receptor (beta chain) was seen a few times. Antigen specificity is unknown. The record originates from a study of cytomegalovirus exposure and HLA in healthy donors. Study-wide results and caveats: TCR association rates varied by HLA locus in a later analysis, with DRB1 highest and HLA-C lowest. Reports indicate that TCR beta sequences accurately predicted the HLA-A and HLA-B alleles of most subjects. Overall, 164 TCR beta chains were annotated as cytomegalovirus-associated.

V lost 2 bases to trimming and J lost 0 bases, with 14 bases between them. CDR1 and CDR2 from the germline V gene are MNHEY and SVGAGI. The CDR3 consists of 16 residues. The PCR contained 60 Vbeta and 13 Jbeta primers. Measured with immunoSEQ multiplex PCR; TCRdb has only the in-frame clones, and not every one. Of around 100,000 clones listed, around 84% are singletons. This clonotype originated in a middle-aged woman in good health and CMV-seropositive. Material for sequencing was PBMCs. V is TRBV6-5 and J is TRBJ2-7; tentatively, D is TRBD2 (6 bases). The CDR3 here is CASSYVPGAHSYEQYF. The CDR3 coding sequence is TGTGCCAGCAGTTACGTCCCGGGAGCCCACTCCTACGAGCAGTACTTC.